Each of the 19 T cell receptor beta chains below was sequenced from the same sample in a study of T cell repertoires and HLA-DP antigens. Their antigen targets remain unknown. Here immunoSEQ multiplex PCR was the method, and the copy in TCRdb shows in-frame clones only, minus some. The sample lists fewer than 75,000 clones; just under 80% were seen once. Sequencing was done on a sample of CD4+ T cells from PBMCs. Source of these receptors: a man between 60 and 70 years old in good health and CMV-seronegative.

The gene calls are TRBV27 and TRBJ1-1; D remains unclear. The CDR3 totals 13 residues. In germline, CDR1 is MNHEY, CDR2 SMNVEV (reference sequence). V lost 1 base, J lost 3 bases, and 6 bases lay in between. The CDR3 region is CASSLYVHTEAFF. Written as DNA, the CDR3 is TGTGCCAGCAGTTTATATGTTCACACTGAAGCTTTCTTT.

CDR3 nucleotides: TGCGCCAGCAGCGTCGGGACGATGACAGATACGCAGTATTTT. It specifies CASSVGTMTDTQYF. The gene calls are TRBV5-1 and TRBJ2-3, with D perhaps being TRBD1 or TRBD2 (5 bases each). The V and J ends lost 4 bases and 3 bases respectively, with 12 bases between them. This CDR3 has 14 residues. Germline assignment: CDR1 SGHRS and CDR2 YFSETQ. Using reference TRBV5-1 and TRBJ2-3 for the parts outside the CDR3, the full variable domain is KAGVTQTPRYLIKTRGQQVTLSCSPISGHRSVSWYQQTPGQGLQFLFEYFSETQRNKGNFPGRFSGRQFSNSRSEMNVSTLELGDSALYLCASSVGTMTDTQYFGPGTRLTVL.

The V gene is TRBV7-2, the J gene TRBJ1-2, with D possibly being TRBD1 (5 bases). Looked up from germline, CDR1 is SGHTA and CDR2 is FQGNSA. The germline V and J ends were trimmed by 1 base and 2 bases, with 11 bases remaining between them. This CDR3 spans 15 amino acids. Here the CDR3 reads CASSLEFRANYGYTF. The CDR3, as DNA: TGTGCCAGCAGCTTAGAGTTCAGGGCAAACTATGGCTACACCTTC.

V gene TRBV2 combines with J gene TRBJ1-3; no clear D gene. The germline gives CDR1 SNHLY, CDR2 FYNNEI. The CDR3 is made up of 16 amino acids. Trimming stripped 0 bases from V and 0 bases from J, with 9 bases between. Written as DNA, the CDR3 is TGTGCCAGCAGTGAAGCTCCGGAAAGCTCTGGAAACACCATATATTTT. It codes for CASSEAPESSGNTIYF.

The chain has TRBV28 and TRBJ2-4, with TRBD1 identical over 8 bases. Germline assignment: CDR1 MDHEN and CDR2 SYDVKM. The V and J ends lost 2 bases and 1 base, in that order; junction bases with no gene match: 4. The CDR3 has 16 residues. DNA for the CDR3: TGTGCCAGCAGTTTACAGGGGGCGCTGGCCAAAAACATTCAGTACTTC. Its translation is CASSLQGALAKNIQYF.

This clone has a handful of counts. The genes are TRBV27 and TRBJ1-2, with TRBD1 as a possible D gene (6 bases). The CDR3 has 14 amino acids. V lost 8 bases and J 2 bases, leaving 15 bases between the germline ends. In germline, CDR1 is MNHEY, CDR2 SMNVEV (reference sequence). CDR3 sequence (DNA): TGTGCCAGCCGGGGGGCAGGGAGGAACTATGGCTACACCTTC. Translation: CASRGAGRNYGYTF.

The chain has TRBV6-5 and TRBJ1-2; D is possibly TRBD1 (5 bases). CDR1 and CDR2 (germline): MNHEY, SVGAGI. The CDR3 has 15 amino acids. V was trimmed by 2 bases and J by 0 bases, leaving 10 bases between them. CDR3 bases: TGTGCCAGCAGTTACCTCAGGGAGTCTAACTATGGCTACACCTTC. This encodes CASSYLRESNYGYTF.

The rearrangement joins TRBV19 to TRBJ1-2; possible D gene TRBD1, 5 bases. Germline values: CDR1 LNHDA, CDR2 SQIVND (reference sequence). The length of the CDR3 is 16 residues. The germline V and J ends were trimmed by 3 bases and 6 bases, with 20 bases remaining between them. The CDR3: CASSISARGSYHGYTF. Written as DNA, the CDR3 is TGTGCCAGTAGTATCTCAGCCCGGGGGTCCTATCATGGCTACACCTTC. Together with reference TRBV19 and TRBJ1-2, the CDR3 gives the full variable domain: DGGITQSPKYLFRKEGQNVTLSCEQNLNHDAMYWYRQDPGQGLRLIYYSQIVNDFQKGDIAEGYSVSREKKESFPLTVTSAQKNPTAFYLCASSISARGSYHGYTFGSGTRLTVV.

This clone was detected only once. The V and J genes are TRBV7-8 and TRBJ2-5; 9 nucleotides line up with TRBD2. Germline trimming cut 5 bases from V and 2 bases from J; bases unmatched to any gene: 9. Germline CDR1 is SGHVS and CDR2 is FQNEAQ. The CDR3 covers 16 residues. Written as DNA, the CDR3 is TGTGCCAGCAGCCCAAGGAGCGGGAGGCAACAAGAGACCCAGTACTTC. Residues: CASSPRSGRQQETQYF.

This clone was detected once. The rearrangement joins TRBV7-2 to TRBJ1-2; tentative D call: TRBD1 (6 bases). The CDR3 runs 12 residues. V was trimmed by 5 bases and J by 3 bases, leaving 7 bases between them. Germline lookup yields CDR1 SGHTA and CDR2 FQGNSA. CDR3 nucleotides: TGTGCCAGCAGCGCAGGGGACTATGGCTACACCTTC. Translated, it gives CASSAGDYGYTF.

The chain uses TRBV5-1 and TRBJ2-5; D is perhaps TRBD2 (6 bases). The CDR3 spans 14 residues. CDR1 is SGHRS and CDR2 is YFSETQ in the germline V gene. V was cut by 0 bases and J by 4 bases, with 10 bases left in between. As DNA, the CDR3 is TGCGCCAGCAGCTTGGAGGCGGGACGAGAGACCCAGTACTTC. It encodes CASSLEAGRETQYF.

The chain has TRBV4-3 and TRBJ2-2; 9 nucleotides align to TRBD2. Germline V gene lookup returns CDR1 LGHNA and CDR2 YSLEER. V shed 5 bases and J 7 bases; nucleotides not matched to a gene: 11. This CDR3 is built from 16 residues. The CDR3 reads CASSGLAGVSVGELFF. The CDR3 DNA is TGCGCCAGCAGCGGGTTAGCGGGAGTCTCCGTCGGGGAGCTGTTTTTT.

The chain is built from TRBV19 and TRBJ1-1; D is perhaps TRBD1 (6 bases). The CDR3 has 17 residues. V was cut by 3 bases and J by 1 base, with 18 bases left in between. In germline, CDR1 is LNHDA, CDR2 SQIVND (reference sequence). The CDR3, as DNA: TGTGCCAGTAGTATTGGTGGGGGCTGGAAGCCGAACACTGAAGCTTTCTTT. Its protein product is CASSIGGGWKPNTEAFF.

This chain uses TRBV15 with TRBJ1-5; D is unclear. Germline V lookup: CDR1 LNHNV, CDR2 YYDKDF (reference sequence). The CDR3 sequence is 13 residues long. Trimming stripped 0 bases from V and 3 bases from J, with 3 bases between. CDR3 sequence: CATSRDNNQPQHF. In DNA, the CDR3 is TGTGCCACCAGCAGAGACAACAATCAGCCCCAGCATTTT.

J is TRBJ2-5 and V is TRBV7-2, with D possibly matching TRBD2 (6 bases). V was clipped by 0 bases and J by 5 bases, with 13 bases between them. In germline, CDR1 is SGHTA, CDR2 FQGNSA. This CDR3 comprises 15 residues. CDR3 in DNA: TGTGCCAGCAGCTTAGCGGGGGGAGGAGGGGAGACCCAGTACTTC. Its translation: CASSLAGGGGETQYF.

The chain is built from TRBV11-2 and TRBJ1-4; 7 nucleotides agree with TRBD1. CDR1 and CDR2 from the germline V gene are SGHAT and FQNNGV. The CDR3 runs 13 residues. Germline trimming cut 5 bases from V and 8 bases from J; bases unmatched to any gene: 5. In DNA, the CDR3 is TGTGCCAGCAGCCCATACAGGGGAGAAAAACTGTTTTTT. Amino acid sequence: CASSPYRGEKLFF.

The chain has TRBV29-1 and TRBJ1-1; no definite D call. The length of the CDR3 is 12 residues. Trimming left V 7 bases short and J 1 base short, with 10 bases between. CDR1 and CDR2 from the germline V gene are SQVTM and ANQGSEA. CDR3 DNA sequence: TGCAGCGGGAAGGAGCCGAACACTGAAGCTTTCTTT. Translation gives CSGKEPNTEAFF.

The chain is built from TRBV6-5 and TRBJ1-1; perhaps TRBD1 as D (6 bases). Germline CDR1 and CDR2: MNHEY and SVGAGI. Trimming stripped 5 bases from V and 6 bases from J, with 10 bases between. The CDR3 consists of 12 residues. CDR3 loop: CASSRGLAEAFF. As DNA, the CDR3 is TGTGCCAGCAGTCGGGGGCTCGCTGAAGCTTTCTTT.

V and J are TRBV7-2 and TRBJ2-7, with 7 nucleotides matching TRBD1. Germline V gene sequence: CDR1 SGHTA, CDR2 FQGNSA. The junction had 12 bases not matched to a gene; V was cut back by 5 bases and J by 2 bases. This CDR3 contains 16 residues. CDR3 DNA: TGTGCCAGCAGCCCCAGATCCACAGGGGCGACCTACGAGCAGTACTTC. It is translated as CASSPRSTGATYEQYF.